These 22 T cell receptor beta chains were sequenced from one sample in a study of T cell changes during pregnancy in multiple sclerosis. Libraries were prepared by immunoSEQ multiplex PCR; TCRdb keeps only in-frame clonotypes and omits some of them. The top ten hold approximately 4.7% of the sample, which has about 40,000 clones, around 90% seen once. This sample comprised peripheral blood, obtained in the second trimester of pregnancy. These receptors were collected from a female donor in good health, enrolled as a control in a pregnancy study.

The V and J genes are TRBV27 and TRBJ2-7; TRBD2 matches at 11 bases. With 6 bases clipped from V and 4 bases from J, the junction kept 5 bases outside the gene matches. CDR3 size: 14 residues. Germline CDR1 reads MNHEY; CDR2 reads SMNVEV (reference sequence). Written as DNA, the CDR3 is TGTGCCAGCAGCCTAGCGGGGGGACAATACGAGCAGTACTTC. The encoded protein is CASSLAGGQYEQYF.

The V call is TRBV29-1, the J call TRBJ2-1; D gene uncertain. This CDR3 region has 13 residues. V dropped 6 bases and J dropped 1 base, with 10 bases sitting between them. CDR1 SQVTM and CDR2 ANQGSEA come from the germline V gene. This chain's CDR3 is CSVGLVSYNEQFF. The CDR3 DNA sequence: TGCAGCGTGGGCTTGGTTTCCTACAATGAGCAGTTCTTC.

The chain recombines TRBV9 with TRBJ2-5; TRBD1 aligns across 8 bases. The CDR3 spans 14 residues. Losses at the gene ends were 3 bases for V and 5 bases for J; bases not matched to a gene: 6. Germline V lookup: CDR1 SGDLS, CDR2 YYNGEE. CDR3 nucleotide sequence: TGTGCCAGCAGCGCCTCACAGGGGGGCGAGACCCAGTACTTC. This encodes CASSASQGGETQYF.

The CDR3 nucleotides are TGTGCCAGCAGCGGGGTGGGGGGATCTGGAAACACCATATATTTT. Translating it yields CASSGVGGSGNTIYF. The genes are TRBV2 and TRBJ1-3; D is perhaps TRBD1 (5 bases). Deletions cut 6 bases from V and 1 base from J, with 13 bases between. The germline gives CDR1 SNHLY, CDR2 FYNNEI. The CDR3 runs to 15 residues.

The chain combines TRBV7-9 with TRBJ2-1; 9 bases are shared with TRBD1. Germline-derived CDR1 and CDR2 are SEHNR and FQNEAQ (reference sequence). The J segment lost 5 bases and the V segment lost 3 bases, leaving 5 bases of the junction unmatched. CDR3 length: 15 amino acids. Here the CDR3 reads CASSFGTGQNNEQFF. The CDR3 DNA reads TGTGCCAGCAGCTTTGGGACAGGGCAAAACAATGAGCAGTTCTTC.

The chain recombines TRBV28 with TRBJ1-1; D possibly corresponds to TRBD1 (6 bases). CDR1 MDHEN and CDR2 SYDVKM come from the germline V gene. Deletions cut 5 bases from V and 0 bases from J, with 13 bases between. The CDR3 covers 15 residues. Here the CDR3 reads CASSPPGTLNTEAFF. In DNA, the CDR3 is TGTGCCAGCAGTCCGCCCGGGACACTGAACACTGAAGCTTTCTTT.

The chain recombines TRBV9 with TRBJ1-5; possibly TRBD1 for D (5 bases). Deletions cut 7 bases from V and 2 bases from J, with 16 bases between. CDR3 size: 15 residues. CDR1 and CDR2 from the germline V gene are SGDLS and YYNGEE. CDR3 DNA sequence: TGTGCCAGCTCCGCGGGGGTCGGGGGCAATCAGCCCCAGCATTTT. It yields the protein CASSAGVGGNQPQHF.

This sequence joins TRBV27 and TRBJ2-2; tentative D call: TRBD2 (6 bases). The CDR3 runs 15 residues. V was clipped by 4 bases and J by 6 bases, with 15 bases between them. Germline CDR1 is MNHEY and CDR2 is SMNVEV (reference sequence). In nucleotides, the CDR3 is TGTGCCAGCAGTTCGAATGCGGGATGGGCCGGGGAGCTGTTTTTT. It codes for CASSSNAGWAGELFF.

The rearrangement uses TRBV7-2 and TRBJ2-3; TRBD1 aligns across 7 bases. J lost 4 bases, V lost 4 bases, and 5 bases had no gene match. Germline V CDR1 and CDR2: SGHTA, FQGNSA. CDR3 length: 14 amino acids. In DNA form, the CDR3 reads TGTGCCAGCAGCTCCGACAGGGTCTCAGATACGCAGTATTTT. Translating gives CASSSDRVSDTQYF.

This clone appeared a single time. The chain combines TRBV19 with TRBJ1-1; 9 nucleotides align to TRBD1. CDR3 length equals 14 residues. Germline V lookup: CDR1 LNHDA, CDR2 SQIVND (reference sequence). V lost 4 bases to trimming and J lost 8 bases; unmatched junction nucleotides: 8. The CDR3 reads CASSRGTGSREAFF. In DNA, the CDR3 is TGTGCCAGTAGTAGGGGGACAGGGTCGAGGGAAGCTTTCTTT.

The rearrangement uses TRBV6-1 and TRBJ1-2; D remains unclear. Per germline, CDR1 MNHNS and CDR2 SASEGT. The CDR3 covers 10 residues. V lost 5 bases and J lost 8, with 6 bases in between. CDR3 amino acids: CASSLEGYTF. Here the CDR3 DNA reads TGTGCCAGCAGTCTCGAGGGCTACACCTTC.

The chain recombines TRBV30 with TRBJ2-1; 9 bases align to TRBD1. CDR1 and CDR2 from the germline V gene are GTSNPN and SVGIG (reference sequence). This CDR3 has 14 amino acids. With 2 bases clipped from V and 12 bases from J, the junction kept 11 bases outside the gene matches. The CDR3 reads CAWSWGTGFLGQFF. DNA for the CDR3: TGTGCCTGGAGTTGGGGGACAGGGTTTTTAGGGCAGTTCTTC.

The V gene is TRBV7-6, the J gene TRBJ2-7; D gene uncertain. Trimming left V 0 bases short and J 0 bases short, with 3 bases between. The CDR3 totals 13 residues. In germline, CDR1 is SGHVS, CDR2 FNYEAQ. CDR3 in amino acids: CASSLASSYEQYF. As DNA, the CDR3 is TGTGCCAGCAGCTTAGCTAGCTCCTACGAGCAGTACTTC.

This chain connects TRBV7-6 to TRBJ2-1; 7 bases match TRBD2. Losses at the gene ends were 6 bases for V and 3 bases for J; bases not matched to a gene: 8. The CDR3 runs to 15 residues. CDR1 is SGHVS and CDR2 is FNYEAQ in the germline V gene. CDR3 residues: CASSYLAEVYNEQFF. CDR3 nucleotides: TGTGCCAGCAGTTATCTAGCGGAAGTCTACAATGAGCAGTTCTTC.

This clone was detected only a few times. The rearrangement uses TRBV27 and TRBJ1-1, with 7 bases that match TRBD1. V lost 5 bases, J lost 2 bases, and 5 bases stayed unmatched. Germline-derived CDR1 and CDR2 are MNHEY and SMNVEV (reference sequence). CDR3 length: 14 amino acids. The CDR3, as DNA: TGTGCCAGCAGTGGCAGGACAGGAAACACTGAAGCTTTCTTT. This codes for CASSGRTGNTEAFF.

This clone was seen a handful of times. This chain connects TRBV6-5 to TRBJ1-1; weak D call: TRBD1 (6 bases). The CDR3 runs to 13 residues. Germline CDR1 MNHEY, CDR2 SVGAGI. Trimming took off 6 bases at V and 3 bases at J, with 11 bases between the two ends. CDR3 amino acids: CASSSPGDTEAFF. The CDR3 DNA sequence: TGTGCCAGCAGCTCCCCAGGGGACACTGAAGCTTTCTTT.

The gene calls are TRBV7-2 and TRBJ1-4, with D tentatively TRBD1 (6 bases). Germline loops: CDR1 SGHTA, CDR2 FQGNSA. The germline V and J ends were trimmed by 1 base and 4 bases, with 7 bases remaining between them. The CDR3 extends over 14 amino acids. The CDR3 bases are TGTGCCAGCAGCTTAGGACAGGTTAATGAAAAACTGTTTTTT. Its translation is CASSLGQVNEKLFF.

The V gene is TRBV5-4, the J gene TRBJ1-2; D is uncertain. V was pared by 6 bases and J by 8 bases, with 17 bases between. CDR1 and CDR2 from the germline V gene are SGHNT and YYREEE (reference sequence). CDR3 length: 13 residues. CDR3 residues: CASTRKEGGGYTF. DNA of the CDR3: TGTGCCAGCACCCGTAAAGAGGGCGGGGGCTACACCTTC.

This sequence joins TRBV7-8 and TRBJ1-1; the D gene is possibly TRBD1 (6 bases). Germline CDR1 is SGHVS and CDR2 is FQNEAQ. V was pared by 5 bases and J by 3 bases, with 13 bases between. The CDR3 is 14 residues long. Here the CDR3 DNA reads TGTGCCAGCAGCCCAGGGGCGAGGGACACTGAAGCTTTCTTT. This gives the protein CASSPGARDTEAFF.

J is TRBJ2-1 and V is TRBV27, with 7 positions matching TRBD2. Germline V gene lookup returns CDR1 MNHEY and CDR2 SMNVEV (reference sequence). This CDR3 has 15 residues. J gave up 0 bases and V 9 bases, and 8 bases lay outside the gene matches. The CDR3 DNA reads TGTGCCAGTCATAGCGGGTCTAGCTCCTACAATGAGCAGTTCTTC. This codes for CASHSGSSSYNEQFF.

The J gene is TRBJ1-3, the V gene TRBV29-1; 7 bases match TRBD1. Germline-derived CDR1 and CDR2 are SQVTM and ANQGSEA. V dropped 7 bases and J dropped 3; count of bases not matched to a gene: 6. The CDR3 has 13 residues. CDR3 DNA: TGCAGCGCCTGGACAGGCGGTGGAAACACCATATATTTT. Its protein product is CSAWTGGGNTIYF.

The CDR3 nucleotides read TGCGCCAGCAGCCAAGTTACTGAGAATTCACCCCTCCACTTT. Residues: CASSQVTENSPLHF. This chain joins TRBV4-3 and TRBJ1-6; no reliable D call. This CDR3 has 14 amino acids. The V gene lost 1 base and the J gene lost 7 bases, with 8 bases spanning the gap. In germline, CDR1 is LGHNA, CDR2 YSLEER.